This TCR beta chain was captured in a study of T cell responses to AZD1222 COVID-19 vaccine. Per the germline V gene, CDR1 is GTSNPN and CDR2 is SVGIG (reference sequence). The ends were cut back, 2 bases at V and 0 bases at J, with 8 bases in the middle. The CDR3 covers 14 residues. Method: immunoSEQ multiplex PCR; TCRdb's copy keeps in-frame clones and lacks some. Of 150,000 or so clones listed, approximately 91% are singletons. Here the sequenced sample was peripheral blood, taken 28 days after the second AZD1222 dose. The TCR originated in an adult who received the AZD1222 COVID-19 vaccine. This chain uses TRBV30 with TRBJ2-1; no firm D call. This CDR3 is CAWSLSGSYNEQFF. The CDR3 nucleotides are TGTGCCTGGAGTCTATCGGGCTCCTACAATGAGCAGTTCTTC.